The T cell receptor (beta chain) under discussion was sequenced for a study of blood T cell repertoires in COVID-19. Study context: Both acute and convalescent COVID-19 samples were obtained from the United States, Italy and Spain. T cells, B-cell-depleted T cells, or PBMCs provided the cDNA or gDNA that served as material.

Under the authors' procedure: Reference gene primer amplification in the assay estimated nucleated cell counts. Assay used: immunoSEQ multiplex PCR; TCRdb lists only in-frame clones, some missing. The V and J calls and clone size were taken over from that table, and D and trimming were inferred from the DNA. The table has about 200,000 clones, around nine tenths seen once. Trimming took off 4 bases at V and 6 bases at J, with 16 bases between the two ends. Germline V CDR1 and CDR2: LGHDT, YNNKEL (reference sequence). This CDR3 has 15 residues. The receptor was derived from a man in his sixties who had recovered from COVID-19. The sample taken for sequencing was peripheral blood. The genes are TRBV3-1 (or the pseudogene TRBV3-2) and TRBJ2-1, with D possibly TRBD2 on 6 matching bases. In nucleotides, the CDR3 is TGTGCCAGCAGCCGTCCGACTAGTCCCGGCAATGAGCAGTTCTTC. Translating gives CASSRPTSPGNEQFF.